Sequencing of this T cell receptor beta chain was carried out in a study of control samples from healthy donors and cancer patients. Trimming removed 1 base from V and 5 bases from J, with 8 bases in between. Germline loops: CDR1 LGHDT, CDR2 YNNKEL (reference sequence). The CDR3 totals 13 residues. Produced via immunoSEQ multiplex PCR; TCRdb's table is partial and in-frame only. The sample comprises around 110,000 clones, 70% to 90% of which are singletons, and 2% to 3% rests with the top ten. This sequence was found in a woman aged 70-85 years in good health. The rearrangement uses TRBV3-1 (or the pseudogene TRBV3-2) and TRBJ1-2, with no clear D. The sequenced sample consisted of blood. The CDR3 protein is CASSQGTEYGYTF. The CDR3 DNA follows: TGTGCCAGCAGCCAAGGGACGGAGTATGGCTACACCTTC.